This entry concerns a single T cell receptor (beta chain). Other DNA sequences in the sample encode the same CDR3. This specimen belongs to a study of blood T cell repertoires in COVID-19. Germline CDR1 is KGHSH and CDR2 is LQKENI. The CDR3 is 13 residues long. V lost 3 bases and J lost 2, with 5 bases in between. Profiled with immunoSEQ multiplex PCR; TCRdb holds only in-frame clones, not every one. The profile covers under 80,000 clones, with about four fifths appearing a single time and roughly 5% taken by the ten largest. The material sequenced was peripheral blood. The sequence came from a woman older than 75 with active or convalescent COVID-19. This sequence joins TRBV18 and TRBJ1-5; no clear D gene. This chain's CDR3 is CASSPGGNQPQHF. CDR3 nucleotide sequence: TGTGCCAGCTCACCGGGAGGCAATCAGCCCCAGCATTTT.